Sequencing of this TCR beta chain was carried out in a study of cytomegalovirus exposure and HLA in healthy donors. Across the whole study: The same platform was used for the 120 validation repertoires and the roughly 600 first-cohort repertoires, a later analysis reported. General study findings and limits: Many donors carried some public TCRs, although rarity characterized most TCR sequences. According to a subsequent analysis, TCR clusters from the first cohort were inclined to appear together in the 120 validation repertoires.

CDR1 and CDR2 from the germline V gene are SEHNR and FQNEAQ (reference sequence). Trimming at V came to 5 bases and at J to 7 bases, leaving 9 bases not matched to a gene. This CDR3 spans 15 amino acids. In the case of this clone: Its antigen is unknown.

Measured with immunoSEQ multiplex PCR; TCRdb has only the in-frame clones, and not every one. Here the sample spans 40,000 to 55,000 clones, 88% being singletons. The chain couples TRBV7-9 to TRBJ2-4; 9 bases align to TRBD2. What was sequenced was PBMCs. The TCR originated in a woman in her 30s in good health and CMV-seronegative. CDR3 amino acids: CASSVSGRPGNIQYF. CDR3 bases: TGTGCCAGCAGCGTTAGCGGGAGACCAGGGAACATTCAGTACTTC.